Listed below are T cell receptor beta chains from one sample, sequenced in a study of T cell changes during pregnancy in multiple sclerosis. TCRdb's copy holds only in-frame clones and misses some; the assay was immunoSEQ multiplex PCR. The sample has tens of thousands of clones; roughly 94% are singletons. Sample: peripheral blood, taken in the third trimester of pregnancy. The source of these receptors is a female donor with multiple sclerosis, enrolled in a pregnancy study. Both conserved end residues are part of each CDR3. D genes are given only for firm matches. Part of the rows lack a size; the others show once, few, many or a class for expanded clones.

TRBJ2-1	few	NA	TRBV19	TGTGCCAGTAGTTGGGCTAGCGCCCCGGGGAGCAATGAGCAGTTCTTC	CASSWASAPGSNEQFF
TRBJ2-3	once	NA	TRBV27	TGTGCCAGCAGTTGGCGGGTCACAGATACGCAGTATTTT	CASSWRVTDTQYF
TRBJ1-3	NA	TRBD1	TRBV9	TGTGCCAGCAGCGTAGTTCCGTCGGGGACAGGGAGCTCTGGAAACACCATATATTTT	CASSVVPSGTGSSGNTIYF
TRBJ1-2	NA	TRBD1	TRBV11-2	TGTGCCAGCAGCTCAGTTGGGACAGAAGTAATAAACTATGGCTACACCTTC	CASSSVGTEVINYGYTF
TRBJ2-7	NA	NA	TRBV25-1	TGTGCCAACTCTGACAGGACCTTACCCTACGAGCAGTACTTC	CANSDRTLPYEQYF
TRBJ2-7	NA	TRBD2	TRBV28	TGTGCCAGCAGCCGATTTGAGCGGGAGGGCCGGGAGCAGTACTTC	CASSRFEREGREQYF
TRBJ2-1	NA	NA	TRBV10-3	TGTGCCATCGGGGGGACCTACAATGAGCAGTTCTTC	CAIGGTYNEQFF
TRBJ1-1	NA	NA	TRBV7-9	TGTGCCAGCAGCTCCTCGGTCTCACCCATTGAAGCTTTCTTT	CASSSSVSPIEAFF
TRBJ1-1	NA	NA	TRBV5-1	TGCGCCAGCAGCTGGGCCCTCGGGGGTGAAGCTTTCTTT	CASSWALGGEAFF
TRBJ2-6	NA	NA	TRBV7-9	TGTGCCAGCAGCTTAGCCCCAGGGACTGGGGCCAACGTCCTGACTTTC	CASSLAPGTGANVLTF
TRBJ2-7	NA	TRBD2	TRBV7-9	TGTGCCAGCAGCTTAGTTGCGGGAGACGAGCAGTACTTC	CASSLVAGDEQYF
TRBJ2-7	NA	TRBD1	TRBV29-1	TGCAGCGTTGGGGTAACCGGGACAGGGGGTTCCGAGCAGTACTTC	CSVGVTGTGGSEQYF
TRBJ1-5	few	NA	TRBV19	TGTGCCAGTAACAGGGATCATAATAGCAATCAGCCCCAGCATTTT	CASNRDHNSNQPQHF
TRBJ2-1	once	TRBD2	TRBV28	TGTGCCAGCAGTTTACCGGGACTAGCGGGAGTGGAATGGGAGCAGTTCTTC	CASSLPGLAGVEWEQFF
TRBJ2-7	NA	TRBD1	TRBV7-2	TGTGCCAGCAGCTCATCCGGGACAGGATACGAGCAGTACTTC	CASSSSGTGYEQYF
TRBJ2-3	NA	NA	TRBV4-1	TGCGCCAGCAGCCCCGATGCAGATACGCAATATTTT	CASSPDADTQYF
TRBJ2-1	NA	TRBD2	TRBV5-1	TGCGCCAGCGCGGGACTAGCGGGAGGGCAAGGTGAGCAGTTCTTC	CASAGLAGGQGEQFF
TRBJ2-5	NA	NA	TRBV20-1	TGCAGTGCCTGGAGAGAGACCCAGTACTTC	CSAWRETQYF
TRBJ1-2	NA	TRBD1	TRBV9	TGTGCCAGCAGCGCGGGACAGAGCTATGGCTACACCTTC	CASSAGQSYGYTF
TRBJ2-7	NA	TRBD2	TRBV28	TGTGCCAGCAGCAACGGACTAGTCTCCTACGAGCAGTACTTC	CASSNGLVSYEQYF
TRBJ2-7	once	NA	TRBV11-2	TGTGCCAGCACAGAGGTACCAAACTCCTACGAGCAGTACTTC	CASTEVPNSYEQYF
TRBJ1-2	NA	NA	TRBV28	TGTGCCAGCAGTTACCTAAACTATGGCTACACCTTC	CASSYLNYGYTF
TRBJ2-1	NA	TRBD2	TRBV19	TGTGCCAGTAGTATGGGACTAGCGGGAGGCGGTGAGCAGTTCTTC	CASSMGLAGGGEQFF
TRBJ2-7	few	NA	TRBV20-1	TGCAGTGCCTCTACTAGCTCCGAGCAGTACTTC	CSASTSSEQYF
TRBJ2-7	NA	TRBD1	TRBV4-1	TGCGCCAGCAGCCATACCGGGACAGGGGTGAACGAGCAGTACTTC	CASSHTGTGVNEQYF
TRBJ1-1	few	TRBD1	TRBV25-1	TGTGCCAGAAGCAGGGGGCGATGTACTGAAGCTTTCTTT	CARSRGRCTEAFF
TRBJ2-2	NA	TRBD1	TRBV4-1	TGCGCCAGCAGCCTCCGAGGACAGGGCCCCACCGGGGAGCTGTTTTTT	CASSLRGQGPTGELFF
TRBJ2-1	NA	NA	TRBV5-1	TGCGCCAGCAGCTTGTGGGCGGGCCAACCTTCCAATGAGCAGTTCTTC	CASSLWAGQPSNEQFF